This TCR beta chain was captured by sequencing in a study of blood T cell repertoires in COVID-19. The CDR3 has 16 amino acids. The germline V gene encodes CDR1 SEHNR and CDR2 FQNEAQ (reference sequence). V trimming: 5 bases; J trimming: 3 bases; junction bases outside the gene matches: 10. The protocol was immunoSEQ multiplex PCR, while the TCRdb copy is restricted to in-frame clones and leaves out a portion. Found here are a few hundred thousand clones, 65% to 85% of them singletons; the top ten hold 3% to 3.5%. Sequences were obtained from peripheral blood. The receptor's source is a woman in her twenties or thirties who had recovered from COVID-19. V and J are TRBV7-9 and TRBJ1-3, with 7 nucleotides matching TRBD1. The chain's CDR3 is CASSHYPDRDGNTIYF. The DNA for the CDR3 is TGTGCCAGCAGCCATTACCCTGACAGGGATGGAAACACCATATATTTT. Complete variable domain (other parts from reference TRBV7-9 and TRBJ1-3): DTGVSQNPRHKITKRGQNVTFRCDPISEHNRLYWYRQTLGQGPEFLTYFQNEAQLEKSRLLSDRFSAERPKGSFSTLEIQRTEQGDSAMYLCASSHYPDRDGNTIYFGEGSWLTVV.